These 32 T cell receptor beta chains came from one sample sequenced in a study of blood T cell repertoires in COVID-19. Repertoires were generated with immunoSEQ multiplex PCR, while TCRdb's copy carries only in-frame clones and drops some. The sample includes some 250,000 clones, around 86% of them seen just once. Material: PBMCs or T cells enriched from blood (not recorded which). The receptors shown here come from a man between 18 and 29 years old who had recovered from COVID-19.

The CDR3, as DNA: TGTGCCACCAGTGATTTGCCTGCCCTGGGGACAGGGAACAATGAGCAGTTCTTC. Translating gives CATSDLPALGTGNNEQFF. V and J are TRBV24-1 and TRBJ2-1, with 9 bases aligning to TRBD1. The CDR3 runs to 18 residues. After removal of 0 bases from V and 5 bases from J, the junction contained 10 bases not matched to a gene. The germline V gene has CDR1 KGHDR and CDR2 SFDVKD.

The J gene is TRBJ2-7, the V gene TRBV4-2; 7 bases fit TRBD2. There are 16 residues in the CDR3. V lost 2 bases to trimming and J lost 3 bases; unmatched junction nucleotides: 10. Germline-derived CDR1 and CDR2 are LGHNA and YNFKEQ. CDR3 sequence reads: CASSQNGGGRDYEQYF. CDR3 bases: TGTGCCAGCAGCCAAAACGGCGGGGGTCGGGACTACGAGCAGTACTTC.

CDR3 amino acids: CAWDRDAGQPQHF. The CDR3 DNA follows: TGTGCCTGGGACAGGGATGCGGGTCAGCCCCAGCATTTT. The chain combines TRBV30 with TRBJ1-5; 7 bases fit TRBD1. The CDR3 contains 13 residues. The germline CDR1 and CDR2 sequences are GTSNPN and SVGIG (reference sequence). The V gene end was trimmed by 5 bases and the J gene end by 6 bases; junction bases not matched to a gene: 7.

The CDR3 sequence is CATAWGGSNQPQHF. Here the CDR3 DNA reads TGTGCCACCGCGTGGGGGGGTAGCAATCAGCCCCAGCATTTT. This chain links TRBV24-1 with TRBJ1-5, with D possibly TRBD1 on 5 matching bases. V lost 9 bases to trimming and J lost 0 bases, with 11 bases between them. The CDR3 is made up of 14 amino acids. Germline CDR1 reads KGHDR; CDR2 reads SFDVKD.

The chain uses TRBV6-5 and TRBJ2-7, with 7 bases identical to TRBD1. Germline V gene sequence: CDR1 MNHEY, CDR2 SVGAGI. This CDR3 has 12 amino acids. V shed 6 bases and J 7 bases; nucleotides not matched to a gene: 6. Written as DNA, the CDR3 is TGTGCCAGCAGACAGGGGCAGGGGGAGCAGTACTTC. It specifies CASRQGQGEQYF.

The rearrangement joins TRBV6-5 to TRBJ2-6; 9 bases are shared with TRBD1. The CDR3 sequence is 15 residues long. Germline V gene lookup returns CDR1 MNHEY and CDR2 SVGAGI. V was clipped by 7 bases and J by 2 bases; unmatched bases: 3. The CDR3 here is CASNTGGAGANVLTF. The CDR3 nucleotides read TGTGCCAGCAATACAGGGGGCGCTGGGGCCAACGTCCTGACTTTC.

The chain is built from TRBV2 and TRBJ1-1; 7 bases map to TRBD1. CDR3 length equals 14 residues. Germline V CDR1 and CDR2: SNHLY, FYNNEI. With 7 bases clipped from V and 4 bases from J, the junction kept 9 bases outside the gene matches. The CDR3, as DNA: TGTGCCAGCACCCTCGACAGGGTTCGCACTGAAGCTTTCTTT. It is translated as CASTLDRVRTEAFF.

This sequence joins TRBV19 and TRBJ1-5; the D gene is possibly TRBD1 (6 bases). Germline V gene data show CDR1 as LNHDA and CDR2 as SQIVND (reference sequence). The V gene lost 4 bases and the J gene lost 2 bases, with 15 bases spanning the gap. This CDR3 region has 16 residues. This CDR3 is CASSTGRKGGNQPQHF. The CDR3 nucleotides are TGTGCCAGTAGTACGGGACGGAAGGGGGGCAATCAGCCCCAGCATTTT.

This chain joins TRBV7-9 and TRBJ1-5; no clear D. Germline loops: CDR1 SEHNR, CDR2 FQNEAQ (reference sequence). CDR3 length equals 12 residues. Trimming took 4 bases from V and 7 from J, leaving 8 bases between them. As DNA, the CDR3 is TGTGCCAGCAGCTCCACGAGGCAGCCCCAGCATTTT. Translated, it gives CASSSTRQPQHF. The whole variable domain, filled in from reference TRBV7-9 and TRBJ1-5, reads DTGVSQNPRHKITKRGQNVTFRCDPISEHNRLYWYRQTLGQGPEFLTYFQNEAQLEKSRLLSDRFSAERPKGSFSTLEIQRTEQGDSAMYLCASSSTRQPQHFGDGTRLSIL.

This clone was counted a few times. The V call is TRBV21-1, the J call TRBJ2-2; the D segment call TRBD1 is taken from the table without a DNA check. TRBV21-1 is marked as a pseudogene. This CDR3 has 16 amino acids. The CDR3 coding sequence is TGTGCCAGCAGCAAAGGGATAGGAACCCAGACAGGAAGGCTGTTTTTT. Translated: CASSKGIGTQTGRLFF.

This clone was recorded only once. This CDR3 is CASSRRDRGVYGYTF. In DNA, the CDR3 is TGTGCCAGCAGCCGCCGGGACAGGGGTGTCTATGGCTACACCTTC. The rearrangement uses TRBV7-9 and TRBJ1-2; the match to TRBD1 covers 10 bases. V shed 5 bases, J shed 4 bases, and the junction held 7 bases outside the gene matches. This CDR3 is 15 amino acids long. Per the germline V gene, CDR1 is SEHNR and CDR2 is FQNEAQ (reference sequence).

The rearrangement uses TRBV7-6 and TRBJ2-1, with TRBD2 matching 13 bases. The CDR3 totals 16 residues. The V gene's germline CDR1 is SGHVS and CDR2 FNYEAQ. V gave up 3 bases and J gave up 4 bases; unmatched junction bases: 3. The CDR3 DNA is TGTGCCAGCAGCTTCGGGACTAGCGGGGAGTACAATGAGCAGTTCTTC. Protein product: CASSFGTSGEYNEQFF.

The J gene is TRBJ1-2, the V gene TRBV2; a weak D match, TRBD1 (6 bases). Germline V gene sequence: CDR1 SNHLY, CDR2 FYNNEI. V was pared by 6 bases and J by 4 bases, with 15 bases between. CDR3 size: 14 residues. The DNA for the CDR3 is TGTGCCAGCAGGGACAGAACCATCCGCTATGGCTACACCTTC. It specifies CASRDRTIRYGYTF. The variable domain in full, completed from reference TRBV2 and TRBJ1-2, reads EPEVTQTPSHQVTQMGQEVILRCVPISNHLYFYWYRQILGQKVEFLVSFYNNEISEKSEIFDDQFSVERPDGSNFTLKIRSTKLEDSAMYFCASRDRTIRYGYTFGSGTRLTVV.

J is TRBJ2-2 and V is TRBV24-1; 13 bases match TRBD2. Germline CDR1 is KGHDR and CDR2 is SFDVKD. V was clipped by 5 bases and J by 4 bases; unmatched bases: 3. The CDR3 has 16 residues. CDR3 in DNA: TGTGCCACCAGTGCCAGGACTAGCGGGAGCACCGGGGAGCTGTTTTTT. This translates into CATSARTSGSTGELFF.

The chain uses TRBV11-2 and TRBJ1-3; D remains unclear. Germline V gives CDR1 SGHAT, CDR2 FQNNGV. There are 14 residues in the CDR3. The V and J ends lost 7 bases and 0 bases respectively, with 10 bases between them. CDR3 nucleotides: TGTGCCAGCACTGCGGGAACCTCTGGAAACACCATATATTTT. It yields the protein CASTAGTSGNTIYF.

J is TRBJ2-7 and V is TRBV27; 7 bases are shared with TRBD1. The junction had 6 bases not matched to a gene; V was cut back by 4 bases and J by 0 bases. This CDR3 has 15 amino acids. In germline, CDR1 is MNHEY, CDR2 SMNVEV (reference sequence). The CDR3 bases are TGTGCCAGCAGTTCCCAGGGGGTTTTCTCCTACGAGCAGTACTTC. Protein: CASSSQGVFSYEQYF.

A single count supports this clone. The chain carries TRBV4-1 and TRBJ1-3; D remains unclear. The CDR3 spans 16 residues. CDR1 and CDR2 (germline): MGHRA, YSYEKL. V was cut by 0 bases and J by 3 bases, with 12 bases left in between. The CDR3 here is CASSQDPRAVGNTIYF. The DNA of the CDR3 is TGCGCCAGCAGCCAAGATCCCCGAGCCGTTGGAAACACCATATATTTT.

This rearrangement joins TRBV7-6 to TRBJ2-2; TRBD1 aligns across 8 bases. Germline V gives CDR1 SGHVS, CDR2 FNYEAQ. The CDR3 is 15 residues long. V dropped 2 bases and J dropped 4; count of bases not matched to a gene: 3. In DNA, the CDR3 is TGTGCCAGCAGCTTACTAGGACAGGGCACCGGGGAGCTGTTTTTT. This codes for CASSLLGQGTGELFF.

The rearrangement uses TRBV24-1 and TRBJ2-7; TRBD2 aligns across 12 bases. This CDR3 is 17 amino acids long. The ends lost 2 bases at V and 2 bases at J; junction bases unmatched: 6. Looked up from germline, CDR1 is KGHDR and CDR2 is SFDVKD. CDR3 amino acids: CATSDSPRLAGAYEQYF. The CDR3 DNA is TGTGCCACCAGTGATTCTCCTAGACTAGCGGGGGCCTACGAGCAGTACTTC.

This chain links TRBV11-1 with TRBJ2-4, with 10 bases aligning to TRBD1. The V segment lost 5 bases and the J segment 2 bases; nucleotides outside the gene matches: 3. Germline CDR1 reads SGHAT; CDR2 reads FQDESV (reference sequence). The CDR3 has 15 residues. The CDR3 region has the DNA TGTGCCAGCAGCGGGGGACAGGGGACCAAAAACATTCAGTACTTC. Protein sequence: CASSGGQGTKNIQYF.

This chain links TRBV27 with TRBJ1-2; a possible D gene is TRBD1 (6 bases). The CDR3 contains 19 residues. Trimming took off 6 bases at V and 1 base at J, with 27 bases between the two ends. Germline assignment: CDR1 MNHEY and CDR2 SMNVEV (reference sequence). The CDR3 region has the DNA TGTGCCAGCAGCCCCACTTTCCAAGGGGGGGCCGATCTTAACTATGGCTACACCTTC. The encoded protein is CASSPTFQGGADLNYGYTF.

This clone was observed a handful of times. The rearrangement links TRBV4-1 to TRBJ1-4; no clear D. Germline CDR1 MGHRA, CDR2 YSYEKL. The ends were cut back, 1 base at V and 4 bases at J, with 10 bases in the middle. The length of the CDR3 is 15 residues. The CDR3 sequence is CASSQVSQNNEKLFF. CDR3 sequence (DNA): TGCGCCAGCAGCCAAGTTTCACAGAATAATGAAAAACTGTTTTTT.

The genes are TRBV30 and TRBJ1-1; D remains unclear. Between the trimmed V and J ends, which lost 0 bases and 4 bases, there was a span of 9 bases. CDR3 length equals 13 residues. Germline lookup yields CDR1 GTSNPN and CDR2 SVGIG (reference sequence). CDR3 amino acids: CAWSVLSGTEAFF. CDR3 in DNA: TGTGCCTGGAGTGTATTATCCGGCACTGAAGCTTTCTTT.

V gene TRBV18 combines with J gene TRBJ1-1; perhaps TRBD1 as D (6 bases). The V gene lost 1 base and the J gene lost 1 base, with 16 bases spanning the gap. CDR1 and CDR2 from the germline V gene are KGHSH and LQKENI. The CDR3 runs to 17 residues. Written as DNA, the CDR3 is TGTGCCAGCTCACCACGCCTAGGGGGAGAGGGGAACACTGAAGCTTTCTTT. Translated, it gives CASSPRLGGEGNTEAFF.

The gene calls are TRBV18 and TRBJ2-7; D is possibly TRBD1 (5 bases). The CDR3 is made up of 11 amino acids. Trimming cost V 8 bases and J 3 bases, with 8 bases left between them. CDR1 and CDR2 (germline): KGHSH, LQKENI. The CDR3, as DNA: TGTGCCAGCGGGGCCAACTACGAGCAGTACTTC. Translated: CASGANYEQYF.

DNA for the CDR3: TGTGCCAGCAGCTTAGACTCTCTTGCTGCCTATGGCTACACCTTC. Translation gives CASSLDSLAAYGYTF. The rearrangement links TRBV13 to TRBJ1-2; no clear D gene. The CDR3 consists of 15 residues. Germline V lookup: CDR1 PRHDT, CDR2 FYEKMQ (reference sequence). V was clipped by 1 base and J by 4 bases, with 13 bases between them.

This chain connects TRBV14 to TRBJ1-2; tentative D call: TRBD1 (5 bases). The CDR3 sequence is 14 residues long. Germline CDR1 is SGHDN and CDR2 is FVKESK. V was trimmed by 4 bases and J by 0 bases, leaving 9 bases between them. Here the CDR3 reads CASSPGLANYGYTF. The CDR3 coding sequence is TGTGCCAGCAGCCCAGGGCTCGCTAACTATGGCTACACCTTC.

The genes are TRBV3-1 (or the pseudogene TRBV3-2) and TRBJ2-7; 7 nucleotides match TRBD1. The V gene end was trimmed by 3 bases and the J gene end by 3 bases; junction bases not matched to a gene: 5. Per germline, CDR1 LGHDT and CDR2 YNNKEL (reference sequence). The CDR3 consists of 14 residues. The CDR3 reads CASSHDPGGYEQYF. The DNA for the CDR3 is TGTGCCAGCAGCCATGACCCAGGGGGCTACGAGCAGTACTTC.

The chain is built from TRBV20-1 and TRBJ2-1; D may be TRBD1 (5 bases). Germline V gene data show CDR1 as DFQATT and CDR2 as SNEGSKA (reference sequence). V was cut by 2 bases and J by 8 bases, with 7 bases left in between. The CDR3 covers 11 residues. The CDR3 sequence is CSARSGHEQFF. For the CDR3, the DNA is TGCAGTGCTAGATCAGGGCATGAGCAGTTCTTC.

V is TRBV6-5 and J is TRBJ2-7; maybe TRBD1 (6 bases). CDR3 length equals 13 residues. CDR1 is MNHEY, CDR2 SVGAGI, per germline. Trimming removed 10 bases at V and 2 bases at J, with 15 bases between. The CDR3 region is CATMGASPYEQYF. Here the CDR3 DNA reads TGTGCCACCATGGGGGCCTCTCCCTACGAGCAGTACTTC.

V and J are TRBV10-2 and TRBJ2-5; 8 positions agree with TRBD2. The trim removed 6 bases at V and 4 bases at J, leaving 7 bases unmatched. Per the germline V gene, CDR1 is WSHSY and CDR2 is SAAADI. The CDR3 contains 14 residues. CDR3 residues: CASSLGLARETQYF. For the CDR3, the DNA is TGCGCCAGCAGCCTCGGACTAGCTCGAGAGACCCAGTACTTC.

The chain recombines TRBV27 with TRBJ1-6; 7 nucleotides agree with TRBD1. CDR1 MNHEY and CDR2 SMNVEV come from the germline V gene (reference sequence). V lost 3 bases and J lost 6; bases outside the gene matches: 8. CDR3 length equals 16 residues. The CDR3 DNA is TGTGCCAGCAGTTTGTATCCGGGGACAGTTAATTCACCCCTCCACTTT. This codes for CASSLYPGTVNSPLHF.